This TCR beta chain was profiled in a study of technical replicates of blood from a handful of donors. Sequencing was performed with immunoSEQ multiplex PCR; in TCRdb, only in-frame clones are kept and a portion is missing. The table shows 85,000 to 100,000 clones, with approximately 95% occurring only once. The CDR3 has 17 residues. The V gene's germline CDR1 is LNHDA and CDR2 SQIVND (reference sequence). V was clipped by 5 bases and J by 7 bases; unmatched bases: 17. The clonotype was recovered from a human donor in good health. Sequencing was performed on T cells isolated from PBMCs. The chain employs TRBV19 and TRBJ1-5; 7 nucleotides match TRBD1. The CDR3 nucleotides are TGTGCCAGTAGTCTCCTTTTTACACCCGACAGGGCACAGCCCCAGCATTTT. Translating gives CASSLLFTPDRAQPQHF.